This entry lists 30 T cell receptor beta chains sequenced from one sample in a study of chronic HIV infection and antiretroviral therapy. One entry per CDR3 protein, called by TCRdb with MiXCR from the 5' RACE reads. The data contain approximately 47,000 distinct CDR3 sequences, 15% to 20% of them singletons. Sequences were obtained from peripheral blood. The receptors derive from an adult who had HIV and had not received antiretroviral therapy, or was an uninfected healthy control (not recorded which).

This clonotype was seen only a few times. The chain recombines TRBV3-1 with TRBJ2-1; 14 bases are a match to TRBD2. This CDR3 spans 16 amino acids. Per germline, CDR1 LGHDT and CDR2 YNNKEL (reference sequence). With 4 bases clipped from V and 6 bases from J, the junction kept 5 bases outside the gene matches. CDR3 nucleotide sequence: TGTGCCAGCAGCCCTAAGACTAGCGGGAGGGGCAATGAGCAGTTCTTC. It specifies CASSPKTSGRGNEQFF.

In this sample, this clonotype turned up a few times. The V and J genes are TRBV11-1 and TRBJ2-5; weak D call: TRBD1 (6 bases). The length of the CDR3 is 11 residues. V lost 6 bases and J lost 11, with 13 bases in between. Per germline, CDR1 SGHAT and CDR2 FQDESV (reference sequence). CDR3 coding DNA: TGTGCCAGCAGTTCACCGGGACAACAGTACTTC. It is translated as CASSSPGQQYF.

This clonotype was found a few times. One end of the junction varies from germline; a read error may be responsible. The V call is TRBV5-1, the J call TRBJ2-2; D gene uncertain. The CDR3 loop spans 13 amino acids. The germline CDR1 and CDR2 sequences are SGHRS and YFSETQ. In DNA form, the CDR3 reads TGCGCCAGCAGCTTGGGGAACCCCGGGGAGCTGTTTTTT. Residues: CASSLGNPGELFF.

This clonotype was observed a few times. The rearrangement uses TRBV29-1 and TRBJ2-2, with D perhaps TRBD2 (6 bases). The length of the CDR3 is 13 residues. Germline V CDR1 and CDR2: SQVTM, ANQGSEA. The V end lost 7 bases, the J end lost 0 bases, and 9 bases lay between the germline ends. The CDR3 is CSARLANTGELFF. CDR3 bases: TGCAGCGCCAGACTAGCGAACACCGGGGAGCTGTTTTTT.

The J gene is TRBJ1-2, the V gene TRBV29-1; D is unresolved. The length of the CDR3 is 15 residues. The germline V gene has CDR1 SQVTM and CDR2 ANQGSEA. The germline V and J ends were trimmed by 0 bases and 4 bases, with 15 bases remaining between them. CDR3 coding DNA: TGCAGCGTTGAAGACACAGTGCGGGCCTTCTATGGCTACACCTTC. It yields the protein CSVEDTVRAFYGYTF.

Here the CDR3 DNA reads TGTGCCAGCAGCATACTTTCTCTGGACTCCTATAATTCACCCCTCCACTTT. Its protein product is CASSILSLDSYNSPLHF. This chain links TRBV11-2 with TRBJ1-6; D unresolved. Germline values: CDR1 SGHAT, CDR2 FQNNGV. Trimming removed 5 bases at V and 0 bases at J, with 14 bases between. This CDR3 contains 17 residues.

The CDR3 bases are TGCGCCAGCAGCGTTCGACAGGGAAATAATTCACCCCTCCACTTT. Its protein is CASSVRQGNNSPLHF. The V gene is TRBV10-1, the J gene TRBJ1-6, with TRBD1 identical over 7 bases. CDR3 length: 15 amino acids. After removal of 6 bases from V and 5 bases from J, the junction contained 7 bases not matched to a gene. Germline V gene sequence: CDR1 WNHNN, CDR2 SYGVQD (reference sequence).

J is TRBJ1-3 and V is TRBV29-1, with 10 bases aligning to TRBD1. The CDR3 has 14 amino acids. CDR1 and CDR2 (germline): SQVTM, ANQGSEA. V shed 7 bases and J 4 bases; nucleotides not matched to a gene: 7. CDR3 bases: TGCAGCGCCAGGGGACAGGGGATAGGAAACACCATATATTTT. This translates into CSARGQGIGNTIYF.

This clonotype was seen more than once but under ten times. The rearrangement uses TRBV9 and TRBJ2-7; 7 nucleotides match TRBD1. Unmatched junction bases numbered 13, after V lost 3 bases and J lost 7 bases. Germline lookup yields CDR1 SGDLS and CDR2 YYNGEE. The CDR3 is 15 amino acids. The CDR3 loop reads CASSAGGYGPREQYF. CDR3 in DNA: TGTGCCAGCAGCGCAGGGGGATATGGACCTCGTGAGCAGTACTTC.

This rearrangement joins TRBV20-1 to TRBJ1-6; maybe TRBD1 (5 bases). Trimming stripped 5 bases from V and 6 bases from J, with 11 bases between. Germline V lookup: CDR1 DFQATT, CDR2 SNEGSKA (reference sequence). The CDR3 spans 13 residues. The CDR3 DNA reads TGCAGTGCTCCCGACAGAGTTAATTCACCCCTCCACTTT. This translates into CSAPDRVNSPLHF.

The sample holds a few counts of this clonotype. The CDR3 loop is CSARRQDNTYEQYF. Written as DNA, the CDR3 is TGCAGCGCTCGCCGACAGGACAATACCTACGAGCAGTACTTC. J is TRBJ2-7 and V is TRBV29-1; D perhaps matches TRBD1 (6 bases). This CDR3 has 14 residues. V was trimmed by 7 bases and J by 2 bases, leaving 18 bases between them. Germline V CDR1 and CDR2: SQVTM, ANQGSEA.

The gene calls are TRBV28 and TRBJ2-3, with a weak D call TRBD1 (5 bases). V was shortened by 1 base and J by 3 bases, with 11 bases between the two germline ends. The CDR3 contains 15 residues. Germline values: CDR1 MDHEN, CDR2 SYDVKM. The CDR3 nucleotides read TGTGCCAGCAGTTTATTCAAGGGGCCAACAGATACGCAGTATTTT. Translation gives CASSLFKGPTDTQYF.

This sequence joins TRBV11-2 and TRBJ2-1; 16 bases are a match to TRBD2. J lost 9 bases, V lost 4 bases, and 9 bases had no gene match. This CDR3 region has 17 residues. Germline V gene lookup returns CDR1 SGHAT and CDR2 FQNNGV. The CDR3 region has the DNA TGTGCCAGCAGCTCACCGGGACTAGCGGGAGGGCTTGGTGAGCAGTTCTTC. It encodes CASSSPGLAGGLGEQFF. Full variable domain (remainder filled in from reference TRBV11-2 and TRBJ2-1): EAGVAQSPRYKIIEKRQSVAFWCNPISGHATLYWYQQILGQGPKLLIQFQNNGVVDDSQLPKDRFSAERLKGVDSTLKIQPAKLEDSAVYLCASSSPGLAGGLGEQFFGPGTRLTVL.

This clonotype was counted a few times. This chain links TRBV10-2 with TRBJ1-3; no clear D gene. The germline V gene has CDR1 WSHSY and CDR2 SAAADI. The CDR3 runs 15 residues. With 6 bases removed from V and 1 base from J, the gap between germline ends came to 13 bases. The CDR3 loop is CASSTWTLSGNTIYF. The CDR3 nucleotides read TGCGCCAGCAGCACCTGGACGCTATCTGGAAACACCATATATTTT.

This clonotype was detected only a few times. The V call is TRBV20-1, the J call TRBJ2-1; the match to TRBD2 covers 11 bases. V dropped 6 bases and J dropped 6; count of bases not matched to a gene: 10. CDR3 length equals 15 residues. Germline loops: CDR1 DFQATT, CDR2 SNEGSKA (reference sequence). CDR3 bases: TGCAGTGCCCTATCTAGCGGGAGGTTAGTCAATGAGCAGTTCTTC. This codes for CSALSSGRLVNEQFF.

The rearrangement links TRBV7-9 to TRBJ1-5, with D possibly TRBD1 on 6 matching bases. The germline V and J ends were trimmed by 5 bases and 6 bases, with 17 bases remaining between them. CDR3 size: 15 residues. Per the germline V gene, CDR1 is SEHNR and CDR2 is FQNEAQ (reference sequence). CDR3: CASSPSGGLRQPQHF. The CDR3 DNA is TGTGCCAGCAGCCCCAGCGGGGGGCTGCGTCAGCCCCAGCATTTT.

V and J are TRBV28 and TRBJ2-5; D uncertain. The CDR3 runs 13 residues. Trimming shortened V by 6 bases and J by 2 bases, and 10 bases separated the two germline ends. The germline CDR1 and CDR2 sequences are MDHEN and SYDVKM. This CDR3 is CASRSLVQETQYF. CDR3 sequence (DNA): TGTGCCAGCAGGTCTCTAGTTCAAGAGACCCAGTACTTC. The full variable domain, rest sourced from reference TRBV28 and TRBJ2-5, is DVKVTQSSRYLVKRTGEKVFLECVQDMDHENMFWYRQDPGLGLRLIYFSYDVKMKEKGDIPEGYSVSREKKERFSLILESASTNQTSMYLCASRSLVQETQYFGPGTRLLVL.

The chain couples TRBV2 to TRBJ2-1; a possible D gene is TRBD2 (6 bases). Germline lookup yields CDR1 SNHLY and CDR2 FYNNEI. Trimming removed 7 bases from V and 3 bases from J, with 16 bases in between. This CDR3 contains 15 residues. Here the CDR3 DNA reads TGTGCCAGCAACTCCGGGGCGGGGTACTACAATGAGCAGTTCTTC. Protein: CASNSGAGYYNEQFF. Using reference TRBV2 and TRBJ2-1 for the parts outside the CDR3, the full variable domain is EPEVTQTPSHQVTQMGQEVILRCVPISNHLYFYWYRQILGQKVEFLVSFYNNEISEKSEIFDDQFSVERPDGSNFTLKIRSTKLEDSAMYFCASNSGAGYYNEQFFGPGTRLTVL.

V gene TRBV7-3 combines with J gene TRBJ2-1; D ambiguous. The germline gives CDR1 SGHTA, CDR2 FQGTGA. The CDR3 is made up of 14 amino acids. The V end was cut by 5 bases, the J end by 0 bases, with 8 bases between. The CDR3 sequence: CASSPAFSYNEQFF. The CDR3 DNA reads TGTGCCAGCAGCCCCGCTTTCTCCTACAATGAGCAGTTCTTC.

This clonotype was observed many times. The chain is built from TRBV10-3 and TRBJ1-2; possible D gene TRBD1, 6 bases. Germline loops: CDR1 ENHRY, CDR2 SYGVKD. The germline V and J ends were trimmed by 7 bases and 6 bases, with 15 bases remaining between them. The CDR3 is made up of 13 amino acids. The CDR3 loop is CAIKPGGGDGYTF. The DNA for the CDR3 is TGTGCCATCAAGCCGGGAGGGGGAGATGGCTACACCTTC.

This clonotype was counted only a few times. The chain has TRBV28 and TRBJ2-7; 13 bases map to TRBD2. After removal of 6 bases from V and 4 bases from J, the junction contained 15 bases not matched to a gene. CDR3 length: 18 residues. Germline CDR1 reads MDHEN; CDR2 reads SYDVKM. The chain's CDR3 is CASSPTPGLAGVTYEQYF. The CDR3 DNA sequence: TGTGCCAGCAGCCCAACCCCTGGACTAGCGGGAGTTACATACGAGCAGTACTTC.

This clonotype was picked up a small number of times. The chain couples TRBV2 to TRBJ2-7, with D uncertain. Germline CDR1 reads SNHLY; CDR2 reads FYNNEI. The CDR3 has 13 amino acids. V was shortened by 1 base and J by 0 bases, with 4 bases between the two germline ends. CDR3 nucleotide sequence: TGTGCCAGCAGTGAAGGGCTCTCCTACGAGCAGTACTTC. It yields the protein CASSEGLSYEQYF.

This chain joins TRBV9 and TRBJ1-2, with TRBD1 identical over 12 bases. After removal of 2 bases from V and 6 bases from J, the junction contained 2 bases not matched to a gene. This CDR3 spans 14 amino acids. CDR1 and CDR2 from the germline V gene are SGDLS and YYNGEE. This CDR3 is CASSVGDRGHGYTF. For the CDR3, the DNA is TGTGCCAGCAGCGTCGGGGACAGGGGGCATGGCTACACCTTC.

This clonotype has only one observation. The rearrangement uses TRBV5-1 and TRBJ2-2, with 10 bases lining up with TRBD2. The CDR3 is 16 amino acids. Unmatched junction bases numbered 4, after V lost 5 bases and J lost 0 bases. CDR1 SGHRS and CDR2 YFSETQ come from the germline V gene. The CDR3 DNA reads as TGCGCCAGCAGGTCCGGACTAGCGGCGAACACCGGGGAGCTGTTTTTT. Its protein is CASRSGLAANTGELFF. Full variable domain (missing parts from reference TRBV5-1 and TRBJ2-2): KAGVTQTPRYLIKTRGQQVTLSCSPISGHRSVSWYQQTPGQGLQFLFEYFSETQRNKGNFPGRFSGRQFSNSRSEMNVSTLELGDSALYLCASRSGLAANTGELFFGEGSRLTVL.

The J gene is TRBJ2-1, the V gene TRBV10-3; TRBD2 matches at 10 bases. The V and J ends lost 10 bases and 3 bases, in that order; junction bases with no gene match: 6. The CDR3 runs to 14 residues. Germline V CDR1 and CDR2: ENHRY, SYGVKD. The CDR3 nucleotides read TGTGCCACCACTTCTAGCGGGAGCTACAATGAGCAGTTCTTC. It yields the protein CATTSSGSYNEQFF.

In its sample, this clonotype was seen a few times. This chain connects TRBV29-1 to TRBJ2-3; D is undetermined. V lost 3 bases to trimming and J lost 0 bases, with 7 bases between them. The germline V gene encodes CDR1 SQVTM and CDR2 ANQGSEA. This CDR3 is built from 13 residues. The CDR3 reads CSVEVTSTDTQYF. CDR3 nucleotides: TGCAGCGTTGAGGTGACTAGCACAGATACGCAGTATTTT.

This clonotype was picked up one time. V is TRBV6-5 and J is TRBJ2-5, with 10 bases identical to TRBD1. The CDR3 length is 15 residues. After removal of 5 bases from V and 1 base from J, the junction contained 4 bases not matched to a gene. Germline lookup yields CDR1 MNHEY and CDR2 SVGAGI. CDR3 in amino acids: CASSLGQGVQETQYF. The CDR3 nucleotides read TGTGCCAGCAGTCTAGGACAGGGGGTCCAAGAGACCCAGTACTTC.

The gene calls are TRBV9 and TRBJ2-1; 12 nucleotides align to TRBD2. V lost 3 bases to trimming and J lost 8 bases; unmatched junction nucleotides: 3. Germline values: CDR1 SGDLS, CDR2 YYNGEE. This CDR3 has 14 residues. The CDR3 sequence is CASSASGRVDEQFF. The CDR3 region has the DNA TGTGCCAGCAGCGCTAGCGGGAGGGTGGATGAGCAGTTCTTC.

The chain uses TRBV4-1 and TRBJ1-5; unclear D gene. The CDR3 runs 17 residues. Looked up from germline, CDR1 is MGHRA and CDR2 is YSYEKL. Trimming cost V 0 bases and J 4 bases, with 16 bases left between them. The CDR3 sequence: CASSQDGLAGSNQPQHF. The CDR3, as DNA: TGCGCCAGCAGCCAAGATGGACTAGCGGGATCAAATCAGCCCCAGCATTTT.

This clonotype was seen only a few times. The chain is built from TRBV2 and TRBJ2-5, with 12 nucleotides matching TRBD2. Per the germline V gene, CDR1 is SNHLY and CDR2 is FYNNEI. The CDR3 spans 15 residues. V lost 2 bases, J lost 6 bases, and 4 bases stayed unmatched. The CDR3: CASSERLAGEKTQYF. The CDR3 nucleotides read TGTGCCAGCAGTGAAAGACTAGCGGGAGAGAAGACCCAGTACTTC.